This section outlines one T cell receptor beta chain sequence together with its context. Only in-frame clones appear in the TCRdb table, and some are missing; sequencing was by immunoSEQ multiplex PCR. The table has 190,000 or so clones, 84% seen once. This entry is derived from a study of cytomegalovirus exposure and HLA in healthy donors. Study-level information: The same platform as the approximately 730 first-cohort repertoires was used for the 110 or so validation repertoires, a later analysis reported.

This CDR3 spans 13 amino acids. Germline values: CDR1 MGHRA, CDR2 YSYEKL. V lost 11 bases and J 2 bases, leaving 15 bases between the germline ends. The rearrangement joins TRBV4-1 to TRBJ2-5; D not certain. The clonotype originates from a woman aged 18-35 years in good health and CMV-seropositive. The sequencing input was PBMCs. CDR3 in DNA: TGCGCCCGTTTGCGGCCCTCGCAAGAGACCCAGTACTTC. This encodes CARLRPSQETQYF.